This T cell receptor beta chain was obtained from a study of T cell repertoires in cytomegalovirus infection. About the research overall: It can be stated that public TCR beta signatures indicated CMV infection as well as a matching HLA type. Study-wide points: It was HLA-C-restricted CMV-specific TCR beta clonotypes that dominated the response ex vivo. The cumulative frequency of public TCR beta families distinguished individuals who carried CMV together with the relevant HLA.

MiXCR was run by TCRdb on the reads, yielding one entry per CDR3 protein. The sample holds 480,000 or so distinct CDR3 sequences, 11% seen once. This clonotype has a count of ten or more. Its antigen is still unknown. There are 14 residues in the CDR3. V shed 4 bases and J 5 bases; nucleotides not matched to a gene: 5. Germline V gene data show CDR1 as SGHAT and CDR2 as FQNNGV. The rearrangement uses TRBV11-2 and TRBJ1-5; 7 bases are shared with TRBD1. The TCR comes from a human donor in good health (CMV status not recorded). Some clones in this sample may be carry-over from other donors' samples. The material sequenced was PBMCs. CDR3 sequence reads: CASSSRTGHQPQHF. The DNA of the CDR3 is TGTGCCAGCAGCTCCCGGACAGGTCATCAGCCCCAGCATTTT.